This entry lists 14 T cell receptor beta chains sequenced from one sample in a study of CD8 T cells in Susac syndrome. cDNA came from approximately 0.5 to 1 ug RNA primed by random hexamers. TCRdb recomputed calls from the immunoSEQ multiplex PCR reads with MiXCR, one row per CDR3 protein. The sample carries about 120,000 distinct CDR3 sequences, 85% to 95% recorded once. The sample comprised CD8+ T cells from PBMCs. The receptor source for this set is a human donor with Susac syndrome.

This chain joins TRBV4-3 and TRBJ1-6; D might be TRBD1 (5 bases). CDR3 size: 16 residues. Germline lookup yields CDR1 LGHNA and CDR2 YSLEER. Trimming left V 0 bases short and J 10 bases short, with 16 bases between. DNA for the CDR3: TGCGCCAGCAGCCAAGATTGGGGGGACCCCTACTCACCCCTCCACTTT. Translation gives CASSQDWGDPYSPLHF.

The gene calls are TRBV3-1 and TRBJ1-2; the D is unclear. The CDR3 covers 16 residues. Germline CDR1 reads LGHDT; CDR2 reads YNNKEL (reference sequence). Trimming removed 0 bases at V and 4 bases at J, with 15 bases between. Written as DNA, the CDR3 is TGTGCCAGCAGCCAAGATGAATGGGCCAGGAGCTATGGCTACACCTTC. Protein sequence: CASSQDEWARSYGYTF.

This sequence joins TRBV4-1 and TRBJ2-5, with TRBD2 matching over 13 bases. Germline V CDR1 and CDR2: MGHRA, YSYEKL. V lost 5 bases to trimming and J lost 3 bases; unmatched junction nucleotides: 3. The CDR3 runs to 15 residues. The CDR3 DNA reads TGCGCCAGCAGCTATGGACTAGCGGGGGAAGAGACCCAGTACTTC. Translation gives CASSYGLAGEETQYF.

The V and J genes are TRBV20-1 and TRBJ2-7, with D maybe TRBD2 (5 bases). V shed 0 bases and J shed 2 bases, with 8 bases lying between them. Germline CDR1 and CDR2: DFQATT and SNEGSKA (reference sequence). This CDR3 comprises 13 residues. For the CDR3, the DNA is TGCAGTGCTAGAGATGCACTAGCCTACGAGCAGTACTTC. Its translation: CSARDALAYEQYF.

This chain joins TRBV13 and TRBJ2-3, with TRBD2 matching over 8 bases. The CDR3 is 16 residues long. The V and J ends lost 1 base and 4 bases, in that order; junction bases with no gene match: 7. The germline V gene has CDR1 PRHDT and CDR2 FYEKMQ (reference sequence). CDR3 in DNA: TGTGCCAGCAGCTTAGAATCGGGGGGGGCCCCAGATACGCAGTATTTT. This encodes CASSLESGGAPDTQYF.

The chain is built from TRBV6-5 and TRBJ2-2; D remains ambiguous. V shed 0 bases and J shed 8 bases, with 7 bases lying between them. This CDR3 region has 13 residues. CDR1 is MNHEY and CDR2 is SVGAGI in the germline V gene. The CDR3 here is CASSYSSLGELFF. As DNA, the CDR3 is TGTGCCAGCAGTTACTCTTCTTTGGGGGAGCTGTTTTTT.

V is TRBV20-1 and J is TRBJ2-1; 10 nucleotides match TRBD2. J lost 4 bases, V lost 6 bases, and 3 bases had no gene match. This CDR3 is 13 amino acids long. Germline V gene data show CDR1 as DFQATT and CDR2 as SNEGSKA (reference sequence). The CDR3 coding sequence is TGCAGTGCCCGGACTAGCGGATACAATGAGCAGTTCTTC. Its translation: CSARTSGYNEQFF.

The chain couples TRBV9 to TRBJ2-1; D unresolved. Per the germline V gene, CDR1 is SGDLS and CDR2 is YYNGEE. The CDR3 extends over 14 amino acids. Trimming removed 0 bases at V and 6 bases at J, with 10 bases between. The CDR3, as DNA: TGTGCCAGCAGCGTAGCTAGAGCGCCCAATGAGCAGTTCTTC. Translation: CASSVARAPNEQFF. Full variable domain (rest looked up from reference TRBV9 and TRBJ2-1): DSGVTQTPKHLITATGQRVTLRCSPRSGDLSVYWYQQSLDQGLQFLIQYYNGEERAKGNILERFSAQQFPDLHSELNLSSLELGDSALYFCASSVARAPNEQFFGPGTRLTVL.

The chain links TRBV3-1 to TRBJ2-3; no clear D gene. Trimming stripped 0 bases from V and 0 bases from J, with 10 bases between. CDR1 is LGHDT, CDR2 YNNKEL, per germline (reference sequence). There are 16 residues in the CDR3. This chain's CDR3 is CASSQEIDSSTDTQYF. The CDR3 DNA sequence: TGTGCCAGCAGCCAAGAGATCGACTCTAGCACAGATACGCAGTATTTT.

This clonotype was seen a single time. The chain combines TRBV5-4 with TRBJ2-2, with D uncertain. Per the germline V gene, CDR1 is SGHNT and CDR2 is YYREEE (reference sequence). The V end lost 4 bases, the J end lost 6 bases, and 7 bases lay between the germline ends. The CDR3 loop spans 12 amino acids. The CDR3 is CASSRSAGELFF. CDR3 coding DNA: TGTGCCAGCAGCCGGTCCGCCGGGGAGCTGTTTTTT.

The chain combines TRBV28 with TRBJ2-3; the D is unclear. The CDR3 is 12 residues long. Trimming stripped 3 bases from V and 6 bases from J, with 7 bases between. Per germline, CDR1 MDHEN and CDR2 SYDVKM. The CDR3 DNA follows: TGTGCCAGCAGTTTTTCGTGGGATACGCAGTATTTT. Its translation is CASSFSWDTQYF. The complete variable domain, with remaining parts taken from reference TRBV28 and TRBJ2-3, reads DVKVTQSSRYLVKRTGEKVFLECVQDMDHENMFWYRQDPGLGLRLIYFSYDVKMKEKGDIPEGYSVSREKKERFSLILESASTNQTSMYLCASSFSWDTQYFGPGTRLTVL.

V gene TRBV5-1 combines with J gene TRBJ2-1, with 7 bases lining up with TRBD2. Losses at the gene ends were 3 bases for V and 10 bases for J; bases not matched to a gene: 4. The CDR3 is 12 amino acids. Germline values: CDR1 SGHRS, CDR2 YFSETQ. The CDR3 nucleotides are TGCGCCAGCAGCTCCCCAGCGGGGGAGCAGTTCTTC. It translates to CASSSPAGEQFF.

The chain employs TRBV13 and TRBJ2-7, with D perhaps TRBD1 (5 bases). The length of the CDR3 is 14 residues. Germline V gene sequence: CDR1 PRHDT, CDR2 FYEKMQ (reference sequence). V gave up 4 bases and J gave up 5 bases, with 15 bases separating them. CDR3 DNA: TGTGCCAGCAGCTGGGCTAGGGGTACCGACGAGCAGTACTTC. Amino acids: CASSWARGTDEQYF.

This chain uses TRBV3-1 with TRBJ2-2, with unresolved D. The length of the CDR3 is 14 residues. Trimming removed 0 bases at V and 6 bases at J, with 8 bases between. Germline V gene lookup returns CDR1 LGHDT and CDR2 YNNKEL (reference sequence). The CDR3 protein is CASSQDSKPGELFF. Here the CDR3 DNA reads TGTGCCAGCAGCCAAGATTCCAAACCCGGGGAGCTGTTTTTT.